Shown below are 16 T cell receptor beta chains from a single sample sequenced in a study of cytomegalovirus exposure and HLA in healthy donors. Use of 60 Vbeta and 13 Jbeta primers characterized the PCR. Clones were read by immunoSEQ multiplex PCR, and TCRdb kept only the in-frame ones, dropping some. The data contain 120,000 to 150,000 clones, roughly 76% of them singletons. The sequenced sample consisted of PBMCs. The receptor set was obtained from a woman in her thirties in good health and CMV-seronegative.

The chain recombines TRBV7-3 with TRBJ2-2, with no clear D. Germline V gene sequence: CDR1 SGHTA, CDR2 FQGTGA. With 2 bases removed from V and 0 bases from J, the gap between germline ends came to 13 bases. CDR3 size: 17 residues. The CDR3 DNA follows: TGTGCCAGCAGCTTACTAGGCGTCTCGGCGAACACCGGGGAGCTGTTTTTT. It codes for CASSLLGVSANTGELFF. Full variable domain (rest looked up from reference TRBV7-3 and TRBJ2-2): GAGVSQTPSNKVTEKGKYVELRCDPISGHTALYWYRQSLGQGPEFLIYFQGTGAADDSGLPNDRFFAVRPEGSVSTLKIQRTERGDSAVYLCASSLLGVSANTGELFFGEGSRLTVL.

DNA of the CDR3: TGTGCCAGCAGCCAGGGCTTCCAAGAGACCCAGTACTTC. Translated, it gives CASSQGFQETQYF. The chain is built from TRBV11-2 and TRBJ2-5, with D possibly TRBD1 on 5 matching bases. Trimming cost V 5 bases and J 1 base, with 8 bases left between them. This CDR3 spans 13 amino acids. Per germline, CDR1 SGHAT and CDR2 FQNNGV. Complete variable domain (other parts from reference TRBV11-2 and TRBJ2-5): EAGVAQSPRYKIIEKRQSVAFWCNPISGHATLYWYQQILGQGPKLLIQFQNNGVVDDSQLPKDRFSAERLKGVDSTLKIQPAKLEDSAVYLCASSQGFQETQYFGPGTRLLVL.

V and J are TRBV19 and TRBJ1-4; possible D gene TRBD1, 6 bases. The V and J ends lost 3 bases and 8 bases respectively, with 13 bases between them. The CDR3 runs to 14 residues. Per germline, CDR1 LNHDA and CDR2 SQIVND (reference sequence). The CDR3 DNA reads TGTGCCAGTAGTATCGCCAGGGGAAAGGAAAAACTGTTTTTT. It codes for CASSIARGKEKLFF. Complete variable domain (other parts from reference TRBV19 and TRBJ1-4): DGGITQSPKYLFRKEGQNVTLSCEQNLNHDAMYWYRQDPGQGLRLIYYSQIVNDFQKGDIAEGYSVSREKKESFPLTVTSAQKNPTAFYLCASSIARGKEKLFFGSGTQLSVL.

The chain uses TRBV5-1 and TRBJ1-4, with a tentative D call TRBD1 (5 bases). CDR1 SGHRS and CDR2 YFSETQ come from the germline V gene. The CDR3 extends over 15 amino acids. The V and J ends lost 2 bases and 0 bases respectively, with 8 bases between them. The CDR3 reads CASSLQDPTNEKLFF. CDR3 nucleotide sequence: TGCGCCAGCAGCTTACAGGATCCAACTAATGAAAAACTGTTTTTT.

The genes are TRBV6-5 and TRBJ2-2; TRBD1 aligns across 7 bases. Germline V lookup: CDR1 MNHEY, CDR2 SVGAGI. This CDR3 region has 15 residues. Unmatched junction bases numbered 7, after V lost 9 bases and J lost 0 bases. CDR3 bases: TGTGCCAGTTGGTCCGGGACAGCGAACACCGGGGAGCTGTTTTTT. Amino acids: CASWSGTANTGELFF.

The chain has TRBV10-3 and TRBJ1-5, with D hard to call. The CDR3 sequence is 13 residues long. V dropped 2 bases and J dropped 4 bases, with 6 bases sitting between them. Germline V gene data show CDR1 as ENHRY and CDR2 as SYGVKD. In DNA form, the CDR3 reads TGTGCCATCAGTGAGATCGGGAATCAGCCCCAGCATTTT. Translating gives CAISEIGNQPQHF.

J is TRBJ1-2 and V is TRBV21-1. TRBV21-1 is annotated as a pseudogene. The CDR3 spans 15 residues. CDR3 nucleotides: TGTGCCAGCAGCAAAGGCGGCAGCTCAAACTATGGCTACACCTTC. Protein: CASSKGGSSNYGYTF.

The chain's CDR3 is CASSPDRRQETQYF. The CDR3 nucleotides are TGTGCCAGCAGCCCGGACAGGCGTCAAGAGACCCAGTACTTC. The chain combines TRBV7-2 with TRBJ2-5; 7 positions match TRBD1. Germline V gives CDR1 SGHTA, CDR2 FQGNSA. This CDR3 comprises 14 residues. V lost 5 bases and J lost 2; bases outside the gene matches: 5. The whole variable domain, filled in from reference TRBV7-2 and TRBJ2-5, reads GAGVSQSPSNKVTEKGKDVELRCDPISGHTALYWYRQSLGQGLEFLIYFQGNSAPDKSGLPSDRFSAERTGGSVSTLTIQRTQQEDSAVYLCASSPDRRQETQYFGPGTRLLVL.

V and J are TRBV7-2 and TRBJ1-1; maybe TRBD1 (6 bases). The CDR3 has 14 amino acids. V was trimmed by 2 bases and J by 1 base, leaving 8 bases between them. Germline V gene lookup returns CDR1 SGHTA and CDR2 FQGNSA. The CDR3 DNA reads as TGTGCCAGCAGCTTAACCAGGGGGAACACTGAAGCTTTCTTT. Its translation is CASSLTRGNTEAFF.

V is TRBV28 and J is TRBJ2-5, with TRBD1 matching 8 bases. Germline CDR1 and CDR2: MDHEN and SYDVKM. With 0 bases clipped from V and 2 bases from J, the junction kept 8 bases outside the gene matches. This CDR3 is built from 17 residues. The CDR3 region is CASSLWDWTGRQETQYF. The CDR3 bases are TGTGCCAGCAGTTTATGGGACTGGACAGGGCGACAAGAGACCCAGTACTTC.

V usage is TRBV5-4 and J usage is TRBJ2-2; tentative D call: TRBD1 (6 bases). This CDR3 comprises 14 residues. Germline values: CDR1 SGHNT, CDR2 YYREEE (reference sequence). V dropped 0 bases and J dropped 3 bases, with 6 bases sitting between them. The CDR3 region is CASSLDRDTGELFF. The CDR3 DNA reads TGTGCCAGCAGCTTGGACAGGGACACCGGGGAGCTGTTTTTT.

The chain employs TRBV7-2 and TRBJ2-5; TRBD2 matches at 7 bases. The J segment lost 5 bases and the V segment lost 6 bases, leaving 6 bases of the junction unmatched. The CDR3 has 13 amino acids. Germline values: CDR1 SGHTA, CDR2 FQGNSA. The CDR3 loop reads CASSPPGGETQYF. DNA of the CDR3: TGTGCCAGCAGTCCCCCCGGGGGGGAGACCCAGTACTTC.

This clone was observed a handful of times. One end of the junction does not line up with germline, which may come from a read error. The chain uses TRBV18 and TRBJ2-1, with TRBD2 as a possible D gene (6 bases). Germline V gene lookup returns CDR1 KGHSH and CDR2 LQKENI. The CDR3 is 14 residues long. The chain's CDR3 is CASSPPSVDNEQFF. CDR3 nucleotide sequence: TGTGCCAGTTCACCACCTAGCGTAGACAATGAGCAGTTCTTC.

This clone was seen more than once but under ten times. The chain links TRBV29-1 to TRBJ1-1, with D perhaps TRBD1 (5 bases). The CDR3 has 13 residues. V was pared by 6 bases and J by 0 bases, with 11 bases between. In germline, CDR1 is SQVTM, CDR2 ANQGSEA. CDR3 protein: CSVHDRLNTEAFF. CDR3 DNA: TGCAGCGTCCACGACAGACTGAACACTGAAGCTTTCTTT. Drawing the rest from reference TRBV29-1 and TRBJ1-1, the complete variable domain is SAVISQKPSRDICQRGTSLTIQCQVDSQVTMMFWYRQQPGQSLTLIATANQGSEATYESGFVIDKFPISRPNLTFSTLTVSNMSPEDSSIYLCSVHDRLNTEAFFGQGTRLTVV.

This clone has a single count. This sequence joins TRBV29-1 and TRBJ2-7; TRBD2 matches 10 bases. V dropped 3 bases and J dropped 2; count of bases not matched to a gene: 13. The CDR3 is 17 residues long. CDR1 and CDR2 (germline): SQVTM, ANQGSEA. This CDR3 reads CSVETVAGGFPTYEQYF. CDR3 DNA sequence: TGCAGCGTTGAGACGGTAGCGGGAGGTTTCCCAACCTACGAGCAGTACTTC.

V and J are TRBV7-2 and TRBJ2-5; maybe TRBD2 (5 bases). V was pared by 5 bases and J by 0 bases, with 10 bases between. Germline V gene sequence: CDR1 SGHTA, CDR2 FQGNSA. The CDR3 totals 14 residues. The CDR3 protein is CASSTEGNQETQYF. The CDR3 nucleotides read TGTGCCAGCAGCACCGAGGGTAACCAAGAGACCCAGTACTTC. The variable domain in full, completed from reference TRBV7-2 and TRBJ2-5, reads GAGVSQSPSNKVTEKGKDVELRCDPISGHTALYWYRQSLGQGLEFLIYFQGNSAPDKSGLPSDRFSAERTGGSVSTLTIQRTQQEDSAVYLCASSTEGNQETQYFGPGTRLLVL.